One sample yielded the 25 T cell receptor beta chains listed below, sequenced in a study of blood T cell repertoires in COVID-19. The method was immunoSEQ multiplex PCR; TCRdb's version includes in-frame clones alone and lacks a portion of them. The sample yields approximately 330,000 clones, about nine tenths seen once. The sample taken for sequencing was peripheral blood. Source of these receptors: a man aged 25 to 40 with COVID-19, enrolled during active disease.

This chain connects TRBV27 to TRBJ2-5, with 10 nucleotides matching TRBD1. The V gene end was trimmed by 5 bases and the J gene end by 2 bases; junction bases not matched to a gene: 14. Per the germline V gene, CDR1 is MNHEY and CDR2 is SMNVEV (reference sequence). CDR3 length: 18 amino acids. CDR3 loop: CASSVRDRGPRRQETQYF. CDR3 sequence (DNA): TGTGCCAGCAGTGTCCGGGACAGGGGCCCTCGGCGGCAAGAGACCCAGTACTTC.

This chain links TRBV6-5 with TRBJ2-1, with 10 bases identical to TRBD2. This CDR3 contains 16 residues. CDR1 is MNHEY and CDR2 is SVGAGI in the germline V gene. V lost 0 bases and J lost 6; bases outside the gene matches: 5. CDR3: CASSYSPSGGINEQFF. CDR3 sequence (DNA): TGTGCCAGCAGTTACTCTCCTAGCGGGGGTATCAATGAGCAGTTCTTC.

The chain has TRBV6-5 and TRBJ1-2; tentatively, D is TRBD1 (6 bases). In germline, CDR1 is MNHEY, CDR2 SVGAGI. V lost 6 bases to trimming and J lost 8 bases, with 13 bases between them. This CDR3 is 12 amino acids long. CDR3 in amino acids: CASSGQIDGYTF. Here the CDR3 DNA reads TGTGCCAGCAGCGGACAGATCGACGGCTACACCTTC.

On this clone itself: The same CDR3 is also encoded by other DNA sequences in this sample. The chain uses TRBV7-9 and TRBJ2-3; 10 bases map to TRBD2. This CDR3 is 14 amino acids long. CDR1 is SEHNR and CDR2 is FQNEAQ in the germline V gene (reference sequence). Trimming took 5 bases from V and 3 from J; bases not matched to a gene: 2. The CDR3 nucleotides read TGTGCCAGCAGCCCTAGCGGGGGTACAGATACGCAGTATTTT. Its translation: CASSPSGGTDTQYF.

The sample holds one count of this clone. The chain employs TRBV7-2 and TRBJ2-7; 9 nucleotides match TRBD1. The CDR3 extends over 14 amino acids. Germline V gene data show CDR1 as SGHTA and CDR2 as FQGNSA. The trim removed 2 bases at V and 5 bases at J, leaving 4 bases unmatched. The chain's CDR3 is CASSLLTGGDEQYF. The CDR3 DNA sequence: TGTGCCAGCAGCTTATTAACAGGGGGCGACGAGCAGTACTTC.

The chain links TRBV7-2 to TRBJ2-1; weak D call: TRBD2 (6 bases). Per the germline V gene, CDR1 is SGHTA and CDR2 is FQGNSA. The CDR3 spans 15 residues. The V end lost 7 bases, the J end lost 0 bases, and 13 bases lay between the germline ends. The CDR3 DNA sequence: TGTGCCAGCAACCTTATCGGGAGCTCCTACAATGAGCAGTTCTTC. Encoded protein: CASNLIGSSYNEQFF.

J is TRBJ2-1 and V is TRBV24-1; 9 positions agree with TRBD2. The CDR3 sequence is 16 residues long. The germline gives CDR1 KGHDR, CDR2 SFDVKD. Germline trimming cut 2 bases from V and 2 bases from J; bases unmatched to any gene: 3. CDR3 sequence: CATSDSIAGAYNEQFF. CDR3 nucleotides: TGTGCCACCAGTGATTCCATAGCGGGGGCCTACAATGAGCAGTTCTTC.

This clone was picked up one time. The chain carries TRBV28 and TRBJ1-5, with a possible D match to TRBD1 (6 bases). Germline V gives CDR1 MDHEN, CDR2 SYDVKM. Deletions cut 3 bases from V and 4 bases from J, with 13 bases between. CDR3 length: 15 amino acids. The CDR3: CASSFGGLGNQPQHF. The DNA for the CDR3 is TGTGCCAGCAGTTTTGGGGGCTTAGGGAATCAGCCCCAGCATTTT.

The chain combines TRBV19 with TRBJ2-7, with a tentative D call TRBD2 (5 bases). V lost 2 bases and J 1 base, leaving 6 bases between the germline ends. Germline V lookup: CDR1 LNHDA, CDR2 SQIVND (reference sequence). The CDR3 sequence is 13 residues long. CDR3 region: CASSIRESYEQYF. The CDR3 bases are TGTGCCAGTAGTATACGGGAATCCTACGAGCAGTACTTC.

V usage is TRBV23-1 and J usage is TRBJ1-6; unclear D gene. TRBV23-1 is annotated as an ORF whose role is uncertain. Trimming pared 0 bases from V and 10 bases from J, leaving 7 bases between. The CDR3 totals 13 residues. DNA for the CDR3: TGCGCCAGCAGTCAATCAGCCCGATCACCCCTCCACTTT. Translation gives CASSQSARSPLHF.

This chain connects TRBV7-9 to TRBJ2-6; the D gene is possibly TRBD1 (6 bases). The CDR3 is 18 residues long. V was pared by 5 bases and J by 4 bases, with 21 bases between. Germline CDR1 is SEHNR and CDR2 is FQNEAQ (reference sequence). The CDR3 region has the DNA TGTGCCAGCAGCCCTACCCGACAGGCTTCGTGGGGGGCCAACGTCCTGACTTTC. The encoded protein is CASSPTRQASWGANVLTF. The whole variable domain, filled in from reference TRBV7-9 and TRBJ2-6, reads DTGVSQNPRHKITKRGQNVTFRCDPISEHNRLYWYRQTLGQGPEFLTYFQNEAQLEKSRLLSDRFSAERPKGSFSTLEIQRTEQGDSAMYLCASSPTRQASWGANVLTFGAGSRLTVL.

V usage is TRBV6-5 and J usage is TRBJ2-5; D unresolved. The ends were cut back, 0 bases at V and 5 bases at J, with 10 bases in the middle. This CDR3 region has 14 residues. The germline V gene has CDR1 MNHEY and CDR2 SVGAGI. CDR3 sequence: CASSYSQVVETQYF. CDR3 in DNA: TGTGCCAGCAGTTACTCCCAGGTTGTGGAGACCCAGTACTTC.

The chain has TRBV7-3 and TRBJ2-3, with 14 positions matching TRBD2. The germline V gene has CDR1 SGHTA and CDR2 FQGTGA. The CDR3 is 15 residues long. The V segment lost 5 bases and the J segment 5 bases; nucleotides outside the gene matches: 3. The CDR3 DNA reads TGTGCCAGCAGCCGCGGGACTAGCGGGGGAGATACGCAGTATTTT. Protein: CASSRGTSGGDTQYF.

CDR3 sequence: CASKVPGVYEQYF. The DNA for the CDR3 is TGTGCCAGCAAAGTGCCCGGGGTTTACGAGCAGTACTTC. The genes are TRBV27 and TRBJ2-7; D perhaps matches TRBD2 (5 bases). Trimming cost V 7 bases and J 4 bases, with 14 bases left between them. The length of the CDR3 is 13 residues. Germline loops: CDR1 MNHEY, CDR2 SMNVEV (reference sequence).

The rearrangement uses TRBV2 and TRBJ1-1; tentatively, D is TRBD1 (6 bases). The CDR3 runs 15 residues. Trimming stripped 6 bases from V and 1 base from J, with 15 bases between. Germline assignment: CDR1 SNHLY and CDR2 FYNNEI. CDR3 coding DNA: TGTGCCAGCAGAACGAGACAGGTGGGGAACACTGAAGCTTTCTTT. This encodes CASRTRQVGNTEAFF.

The CDR3 nucleotides are TGTGCCAGCAGTTTTTACATACCTAACTATGGCTACACCTTC. This gives the protein CASSFYIPNYGYTF. The chain has TRBV28 and TRBJ1-2, with D unclear. The CDR3 extends over 14 amino acids. Germline assignment: CDR1 MDHEN and CDR2 SYDVKM. V lost 3 bases, J lost 0 bases, and 8 bases lay in between.

The chain uses TRBV27 and TRBJ2-7; TRBD1 matches 11 bases. CDR1 and CDR2 (germline): MNHEY, SMNVEV (reference sequence). The CDR3 consists of 16 residues. V shed 5 bases and J 1 base; nucleotides not matched to a gene: 7. The CDR3 here is CASSPGQGVRSYEQYF. The CDR3, as DNA: TGTGCCAGCAGTCCGGGACAGGGGGTACGATCCTACGAGCAGTACTTC.

V usage is TRBV11-2 and J usage is TRBJ2-5, with TRBD1 matching over 8 bases. V shed 5 bases and J 3 bases; nucleotides not matched to a gene: 5. CDR1 is SGHAT, CDR2 FQNNGV, per germline. The CDR3 is made up of 14 amino acids. In DNA form, the CDR3 reads TGTGCCAGCAGCCCTCTGGGACAGGAAGAGACCCAGTACTTC. It codes for CASSPLGQEETQYF. Based on the CDR3 plus reference TRBV11-2 and TRBJ2-5, the full variable domain is EAGVAQSPRYKIIEKRQSVAFWCNPISGHATLYWYQQILGQGPKLLIQFQNNGVVDDSQLPKDRFSAERLKGVDSTLKIQPAKLEDSAVYLCASSPLGQEETQYFGPGTRLLVL.

The gene calls are TRBV10-3 and TRBJ2-1; 11 bases map to TRBD2. The V and J ends lost 0 bases and 7 bases, in that order; junction bases with no gene match: 5. This CDR3 is 16 amino acids long. Looked up from germline, CDR1 is ENHRY and CDR2 is SYGVKD. The CDR3 reads CAISESGSGGANEQFF. For the CDR3, the DNA is TGTGCCATCAGTGAGTCGGGTAGCGGGGGGGCAAATGAGCAGTTCTTC.

V is TRBV12-3 or TRBV12-4 and J is TRBJ2-1; a weak D match, TRBD1 (6 bases). The V end lost 3 bases, the J end lost 5 bases, and 8 bases lay between the germline ends. The CDR3 sequence is 13 residues long. The CDR3 loop reads CASSFPGDNEQFF. The CDR3 coding sequence is TGTGCCAGCAGTTTTCCAGGGGACAATGAGCAGTTCTTC.

The chain couples TRBV6-5 to TRBJ1-2; a weak D match, TRBD1 (6 bases). Germline CDR1 reads MNHEY; CDR2 reads SVGAGI. V lost 2 bases to trimming and J lost 2 bases, with 12 bases between them. This CDR3 is 15 amino acids long. The DNA of the CDR3 is TGTGCCAGCAGTTACGAGTGGGGGCAGAACTATGGCTACACCTTC. Translating gives CASSYEWGQNYGYTF.

This clone was counted only a few times. The chain uses TRBV19 and TRBJ1-6; no reliable D call. This CDR3 is built from 14 residues. The germline gives CDR1 LNHDA, CDR2 SQIVND (reference sequence). V was cut by 2 bases and J by 7 bases, with 9 bases left in between. DNA of the CDR3: TGTGCCAGTAGTATAATGATAGTGAATTCACCCCTCCACTTT. Translation gives CASSIMIVNSPLHF.

The V gene is TRBV30, the J gene TRBJ1-1, with TRBD1 identical over 7 bases. Germline CDR1 GTSNPN, CDR2 SVGIG (reference sequence). The junction had 5 bases not matched to a gene; V was cut back by 0 bases and J by 1 base. CDR3 size: 15 residues. The CDR3 region is CAWSVAGGWNTEAFF. Written as DNA, the CDR3 is TGTGCCTGGAGTGTGGCAGGGGGATGGAACACTGAAGCTTTCTTT. Using reference TRBV30 and TRBJ1-1 for the parts outside the CDR3, the full variable domain is SQTIHQWPATLVQPVGSPLSLECTVEGTSNPNLYWYRQAAGRGLQLLFYSVGIGQISSEVPQNLSASRPQDRQFILSSKKLLLSDSGFYLCAWSVAGGWNTEAFFGQGTRLTVV.

The chain carries TRBV7-9 and TRBJ2-7; D perhaps matches TRBD2 (6 bases). The CDR3 runs to 14 residues. Germline V gene sequence: CDR1 SEHNR, CDR2 FQNEAQ (reference sequence). V lost 3 bases and J lost 7, with 16 bases in between. The CDR3 spells CASSFGGPMGEQYF. The DNA of the CDR3 is TGTGCCAGCAGCTTCGGGGGACCCATGGGTGAGCAGTACTTC.

The chain recombines TRBV4-1 with TRBJ1-2, with D possibly matching TRBD1 (6 bases). CDR1 and CDR2 (germline): MGHRA, YSYEKL. The germline V and J ends were trimmed by 0 bases and 4 bases, with 12 bases remaining between them. This CDR3 comprises 15 residues. Written as DNA, the CDR3 is TGCGCCAGCAGCCAAGATAGAGGCAGGGGCTATGGCTACACCTTC. This gives the protein CASSQDRGRGYGYTF.